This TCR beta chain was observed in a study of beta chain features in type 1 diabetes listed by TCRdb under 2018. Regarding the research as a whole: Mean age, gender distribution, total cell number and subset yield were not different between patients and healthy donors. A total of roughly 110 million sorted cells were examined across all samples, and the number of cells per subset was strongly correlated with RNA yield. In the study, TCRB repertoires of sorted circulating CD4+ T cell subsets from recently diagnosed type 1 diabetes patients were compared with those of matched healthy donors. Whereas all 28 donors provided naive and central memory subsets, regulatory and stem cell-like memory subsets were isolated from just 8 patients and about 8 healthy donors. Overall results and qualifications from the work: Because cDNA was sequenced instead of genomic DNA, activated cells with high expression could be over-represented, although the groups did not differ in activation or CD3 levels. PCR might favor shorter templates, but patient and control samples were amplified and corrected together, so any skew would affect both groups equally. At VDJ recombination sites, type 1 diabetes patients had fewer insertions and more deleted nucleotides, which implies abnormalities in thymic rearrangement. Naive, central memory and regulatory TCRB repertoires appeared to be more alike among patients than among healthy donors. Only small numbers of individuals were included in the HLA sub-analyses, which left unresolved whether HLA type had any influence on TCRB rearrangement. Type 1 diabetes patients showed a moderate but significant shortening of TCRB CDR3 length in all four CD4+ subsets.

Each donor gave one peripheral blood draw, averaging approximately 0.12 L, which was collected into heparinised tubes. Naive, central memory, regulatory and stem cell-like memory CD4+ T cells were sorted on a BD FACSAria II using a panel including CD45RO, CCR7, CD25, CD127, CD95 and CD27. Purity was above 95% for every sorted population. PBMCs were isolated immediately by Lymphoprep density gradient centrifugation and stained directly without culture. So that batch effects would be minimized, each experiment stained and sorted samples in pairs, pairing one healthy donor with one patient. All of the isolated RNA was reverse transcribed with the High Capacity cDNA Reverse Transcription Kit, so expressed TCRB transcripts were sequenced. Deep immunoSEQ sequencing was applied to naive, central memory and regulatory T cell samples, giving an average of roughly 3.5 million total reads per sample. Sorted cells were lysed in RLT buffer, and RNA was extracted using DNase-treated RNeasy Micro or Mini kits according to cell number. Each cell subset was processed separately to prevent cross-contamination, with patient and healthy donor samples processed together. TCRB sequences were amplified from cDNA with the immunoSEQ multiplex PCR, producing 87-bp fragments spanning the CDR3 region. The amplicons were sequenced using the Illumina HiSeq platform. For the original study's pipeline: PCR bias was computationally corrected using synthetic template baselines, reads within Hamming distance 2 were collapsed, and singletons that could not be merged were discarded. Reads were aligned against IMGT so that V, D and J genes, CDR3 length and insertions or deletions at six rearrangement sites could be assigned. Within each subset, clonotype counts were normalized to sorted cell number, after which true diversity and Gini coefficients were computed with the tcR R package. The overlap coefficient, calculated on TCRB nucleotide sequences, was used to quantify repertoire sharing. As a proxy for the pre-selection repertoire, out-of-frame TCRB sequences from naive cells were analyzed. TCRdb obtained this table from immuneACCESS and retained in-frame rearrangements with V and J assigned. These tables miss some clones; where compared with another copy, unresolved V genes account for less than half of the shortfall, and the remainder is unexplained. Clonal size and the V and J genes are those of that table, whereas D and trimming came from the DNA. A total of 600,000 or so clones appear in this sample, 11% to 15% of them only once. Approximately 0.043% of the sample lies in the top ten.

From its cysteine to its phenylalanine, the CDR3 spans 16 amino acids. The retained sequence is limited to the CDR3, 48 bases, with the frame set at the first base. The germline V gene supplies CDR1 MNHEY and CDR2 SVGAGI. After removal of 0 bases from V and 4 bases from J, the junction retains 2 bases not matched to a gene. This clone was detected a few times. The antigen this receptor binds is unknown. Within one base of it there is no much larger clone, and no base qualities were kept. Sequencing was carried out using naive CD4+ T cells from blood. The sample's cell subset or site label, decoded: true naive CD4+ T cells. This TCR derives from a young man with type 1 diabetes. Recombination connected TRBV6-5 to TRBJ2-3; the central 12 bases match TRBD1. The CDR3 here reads CASSYSGTGGPDTQYF. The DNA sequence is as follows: TGTGCCAGCAGTTACTCCGGGACAGGGGGCCCAGATACGCAGTATTTT.